The source of this T cell receptor (beta chain) is a study of blood T cell repertoires in COVID-19. Turning to the study itself: Samples taken during acute and convalescent COVID-19 were collected in the United States, Italy and Spain.

Seattle participants joined during active infection and were tracked over time. This clone was seen only once. Some clones are missing from TCRdb's copy, which holds only in-frame ones; the method was immunoSEQ multiplex PCR. Counted here are 100,000 to 150,000 clones, roughly 92% occurring once; the ten biggest clones make up approximately 2%. V shed 2 bases and J 3 bases; nucleotides not matched to a gene: 3. The CDR3 is made up of 15 amino acids. From germline, CDR1 is SGHNT and CDR2 YYREEE (reference sequence). Sample: peripheral blood. This clonotype originated in a man in his fifties or sixties with COVID-19, enrolled during active disease. J is TRBJ2-1 and V is TRBV5-4; 9 bases are a match to TRBD2. The CDR3 protein is CASSFSGSRYNEQFF. CDR3 bases: TGTGCCAGCAGCTTTAGCGGGAGCCGCTACAATGAGCAGTTCTTC. The whole variable domain, filled in from reference TRBV5-4 and TRBJ2-1, reads ETGVTQSPTHLIKTRGQQVTLRCSSQSGHNTVSWYQQALGQGPQFIFQYYREEENGRGNFPPRFSGLQFPNYSSELNVNALELDDSALYLCASSFSGSRYNEQFFGPGTRLTVL.